The entry below describes one T cell receptor (beta chain). The data are from a study of blood T cell repertoires in COVID-19. As for the study in general: Spain, Italy and the United States supplied samples that represented acute and convalescent COVID-19. Sources were T cells, B-cell-depleted T cells, or PBMCs; the material itself was cDNA or gDNA.

As processed by the authors: For nucleated cells, counts were estimated from reference gene primer amplification. The data were produced by immunoSEQ multiplex PCR, yet TCRdb's version contains in-frame clones alone and is incomplete. D and trimming come from the DNA, and the V and J calls and clone size come from that table. The data contain some 93,000 clones, 70% to 90% of them seen just once; the ten biggest clones take up less than 8.5%. This receptor was obtained from a man aged 60 to 75 with acute or convalescent COVID-19. The sequenced sample was peripheral blood.

CDR3 in amino acids: CASSSGRLAEPSYNEQFF. The CDR3 DNA reads TGTGCCAGCAGCTCCGGGAGACTAGCGGAGCCCTCCTACAATGAGCAGTTCTTC. The V call is TRBV11-2, the J call TRBJ2-1, with TRBD2 matching 9 bases. The J segment lost 0 bases and the V segment lost 4 bases, leaving 10 bases of the junction unmatched. This CDR3 comprises 18 residues. Germline V gene data show CDR1 as SGHAT and CDR2 as FQNNGV.